In this sample, the clone carrying this T cell receptor (beta chain) turned up once. Its specificity is unknown. This CDR3 region has 15 residues. Germline-derived CDR1 and CDR2 are MDHEN and SYDVKM. V shed 6 bases, J shed 7 bases, and the junction held 8 bases outside the gene matches. This specimen belongs to a study of cytomegalovirus exposure and HLA in healthy donors. General observations from the study: The Asian-associated ancestry cluster reportedly had fewer N-insertions than the roughly 720-donor mean in a later analysis. The authors enumerated under 200 TCR beta chains as linked to cytomegalovirus. Presence/absence analyses treated sequencing depth as roughly uniform across donors. The authors later found most CMV-associated TCR beta chains appeared HLA-restricted.

The study ran its PCR with 60 Vbeta and 13 Jbeta primers. Sequencing was performed with immunoSEQ multiplex PCR; in TCRdb, only in-frame clones are kept and a portion is missing. The sample comprises approximately 100,000 clones, about 9.5% of which are singletons, and roughly 5% rests with the top ten. The V call is TRBV28, the J call TRBJ2-1; the match to TRBD2 covers 11 bases. The sequence derives from a man aged 40-50 years in good health and CMV-seropositive. Source material: PBMCs. This CDR3 is CASSVTSGSANEQFF. Written as DNA, the CDR3 is TGTGCCAGCAGCGTAACTAGCGGGAGTGCGAATGAGCAGTTCTTC.